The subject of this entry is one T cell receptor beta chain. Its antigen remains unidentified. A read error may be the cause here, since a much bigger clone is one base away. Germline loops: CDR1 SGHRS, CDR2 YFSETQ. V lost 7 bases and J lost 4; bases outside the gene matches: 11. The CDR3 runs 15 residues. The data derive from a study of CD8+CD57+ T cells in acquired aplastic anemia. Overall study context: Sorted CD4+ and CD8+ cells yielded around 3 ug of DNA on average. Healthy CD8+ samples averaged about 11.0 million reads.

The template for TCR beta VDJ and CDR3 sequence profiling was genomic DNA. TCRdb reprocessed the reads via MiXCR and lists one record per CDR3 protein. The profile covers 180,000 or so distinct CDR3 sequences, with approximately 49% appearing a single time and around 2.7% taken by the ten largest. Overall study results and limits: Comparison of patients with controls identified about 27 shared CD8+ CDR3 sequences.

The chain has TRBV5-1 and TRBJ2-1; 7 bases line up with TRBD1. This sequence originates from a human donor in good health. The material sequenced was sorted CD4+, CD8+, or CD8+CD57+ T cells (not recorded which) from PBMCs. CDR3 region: CASGQGDRSYNEQFF. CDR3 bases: TGCGCCAGCGGCCAGGGGGATAGGTCTTACAATGAGCAGTTCTTC.